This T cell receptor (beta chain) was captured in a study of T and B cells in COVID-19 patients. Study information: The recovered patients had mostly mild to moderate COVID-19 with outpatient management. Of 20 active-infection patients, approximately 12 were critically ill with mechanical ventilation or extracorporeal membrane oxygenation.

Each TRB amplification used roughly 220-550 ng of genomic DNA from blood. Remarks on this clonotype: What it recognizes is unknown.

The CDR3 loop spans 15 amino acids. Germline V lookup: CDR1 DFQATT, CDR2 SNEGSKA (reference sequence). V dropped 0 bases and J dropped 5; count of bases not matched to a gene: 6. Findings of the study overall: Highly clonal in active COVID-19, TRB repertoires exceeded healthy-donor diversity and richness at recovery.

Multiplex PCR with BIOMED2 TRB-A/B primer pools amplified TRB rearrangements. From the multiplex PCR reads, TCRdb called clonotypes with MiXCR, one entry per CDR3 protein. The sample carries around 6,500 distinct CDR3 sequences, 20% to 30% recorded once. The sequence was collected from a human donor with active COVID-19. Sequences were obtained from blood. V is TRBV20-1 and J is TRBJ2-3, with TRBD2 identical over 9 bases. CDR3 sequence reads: CSARDLAGAGDTQYF. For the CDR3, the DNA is TGCAGTGCTAGAGATTTAGCGGGAGCGGGAGATACGCAGTATTTT.